Below are 29 T cell receptor beta chains sequenced from a single sample in a study of early T cells in non-severe SARS-CoV-2 infection. TCRdb itself ran the 5' RACE reads through MiXCR, one entry per CDR3 protein. The sample includes tens of thousands of distinct CDR3 sequences, roughly a tenth of them seen just once. Specimen: whole blood. The receptors here all came from an adult who was a healthcare worker with PCR-confirmed SARS-CoV-2 infection or an uninfected control (not recorded which).

This clonotype showed up just a few times. The chain carries TRBV5-1 and TRBJ1-1; D may be TRBD1 (5 bases). The germline V gene encodes CDR1 SGHRS and CDR2 YFSETQ. Trimming pared 0 bases from V and 2 bases from J, leaving 11 bases between. The CDR3 covers 15 residues. CDR3 DNA sequence: TGCGCCAGCAGCTTGGAAGGGGTCGCTAACACTGAAGCTTTCTTT. Translation: CASSLEGVANTEAFF.

This clonotype came up a few times. The V gene is TRBV3-1, the J gene TRBJ2-5, with D possibly matching TRBD1 (6 bases). The ends were cut back, 7 bases at V and 9 bases at J, with 15 bases in the middle. CDR1 is LGHDT and CDR2 is YNNKEL in the germline V gene (reference sequence). The CDR3 contains 12 residues. The CDR3 DNA reads as TGTGCCAGCATTACAGGGTTCGGGCCCCAGTACTTC. Translated: CASITGFGPQYF.

This clonotype was seen many times. The gene calls are TRBV6-6 and TRBJ1-1; D is ambiguous. Germline V lookup: CDR1 MNHNY, CDR2 SVGAGI (reference sequence). The CDR3 is 14 residues long. V shed 5 bases and J shed 1 base, with 11 bases lying between them. Written as DNA, the CDR3 is TGTGCCAGCAGTACTGCGGCAGGGAACACTGAAGCTTTCTTT. It specifies CASSTAAGNTEAFF.

This clonotype was counted at least ten times. The rearrangement joins TRBV27 to TRBJ2-3, with 7 bases fitting TRBD2. In germline, CDR1 is MNHEY, CDR2 SMNVEV (reference sequence). The junction had 3 bases not matched to a gene; V was cut back by 3 bases and J by 3 bases. This CDR3 is built from 14 residues. The CDR3 DNA follows: TGTGCCAGCAGTTTGGGCGGGGGAACAGATACGCAGTATTTT. Its protein product is CASSLGGGTDTQYF.

This clonotype was counted between two and nine times. This rearrangement joins TRBV13 to TRBJ2-7, with 10 nucleotides matching TRBD1. Germline V CDR1 and CDR2: PRHDT, FYEKMQ (reference sequence). V trimming: 5 bases; J trimming: 2 bases; junction bases outside the gene matches: 6. The CDR3 spans 15 residues. The CDR3 spells CASSHGTGVPYEQYF. The CDR3 DNA reads as TGTGCCAGCAGCCACGGGACAGGGGTTCCCTACGAGCAGTACTTC.

The chain carries TRBV20-1 and TRBJ2-7; TRBD1 is a possible D gene (5 bases). The CDR3 contains 15 residues. The V and J ends lost 1 base and 1 base respectively, with 14 bases between them. Germline CDR1 is DFQATT and CDR2 is SNEGSKA (reference sequence). CDR3 coding DNA: TGCAGTGCTAGAGCCTTTCAGACAGATTCCTACGAGCAGTACTTC. This sequence encodes CSARAFQTDSYEQYF.

This clonotype has a count of ten or more. This chain connects TRBV11-2 to TRBJ2-3; D is undetermined. The V gene lost 5 bases and the J gene lost 0 bases, with 3 bases spanning the gap. Per germline, CDR1 SGHAT and CDR2 FQNNGV. The CDR3 has 12 residues. CDR3 amino acids: CASSPSTDTQYF. The CDR3 nucleotides are TGTGCCAGCAGCCCGAGCACAGATACGCAGTATTTT.

The sample holds many counts of this clonotype. The chain has TRBV6-1 and TRBJ2-7; D unclear. The CDR3 runs to 14 residues. CDR1 and CDR2 (germline): MNHNS, SASEGT. V was pared by 5 bases and J by 0 bases, with 11 bases between. CDR3 nucleotides: TGTGCCAGCAGTTTGGAGAGAACCTCCTACGAGCAGTACTTC. It encodes CASSLERTSYEQYF.

This clonotype was counted between two and nine times. The chain is built from TRBV20-1 and TRBJ2-3; 8 nucleotides line up with TRBD2. Germline V CDR1 and CDR2: DFQATT, SNEGSKA (reference sequence). V lost 0 bases and J lost 3; bases outside the gene matches: 8. There are 16 residues in the CDR3. For the CDR3, the DNA is TGCAGTGCTAGAGATCTCCCGGGGGGGCTGACAGATACGCAGTATTTT. Its translation: CSARDLPGGLTDTQYF.

The V call is TRBV12-3 or TRBV12-4, the J call TRBJ2-2, with D possibly TRBD1 on 6 matching bases. The V and J ends lost 8 bases and 2 bases respectively, with 15 bases between them. The CDR3 consists of 15 residues. The CDR3 DNA reads TGTGCCAGCGGCCAAAGGGGGTATAACACCGGGGAGCTGTTTTTT. Translating it yields CASGQRGYNTGELFF.

This clonotype was seen at least ten times. The DNA for the CDR3 is TGCGCCAGCAGGCTAGGCTTCTATGAGCAGTTCTTC. The encoded protein is CASRLGFYEQFF. The genes are TRBV5-1 and TRBJ2-1, with D unresolved. Trimming removed 5 bases at V and 8 bases at J, with 11 bases between. The germline CDR1 and CDR2 sequences are SGHRS and YFSETQ. This CDR3 is built from 12 residues. Full variable domain (missing parts from reference TRBV5-1 and TRBJ2-1): KAGVTQTPRYLIKTRGQQVTLSCSPISGHRSVSWYQQTPGQGLQFLFEYFSETQRNKGNFPGRFSGRQFSNSRSEMNVSTLELGDSALYLCASRLGFYEQFFGPGTRLTVL.

The table lists this clonotype with many counts. The chain is built from TRBV7-3 and TRBJ2-2, with 7 bases aligning to TRBD1. V gave up 5 bases and J gave up 7 bases; unmatched junction bases: 10. Looked up from germline, CDR1 is SGHTA and CDR2 is FQGTGA. The CDR3 totals 15 residues. The CDR3 spells CASSPRQGRSGELFF. The CDR3 bases are TGTGCCAGCAGCCCCCGACAGGGCAGGAGCGGGGAGCTGTTTTTT. The variable domain in full, completed from reference TRBV7-3 and TRBJ2-2, reads GAGVSQTPSNKVTEKGKYVELRCDPISGHTALYWYRQSLGQGPEFLIYFQGTGAADDSGLPNDRFFAVRPEGSVSTLKIQRTERGDSAVYLCASSPRQGRSGELFFGEGSRLTVL.

The J gene is TRBJ2-2, the V gene TRBV12-3 or TRBV12-4; D not certain. This CDR3 contains 13 residues. V gave up 6 bases and J gave up 1 base, with 6 bases separating them. CDR3 in amino acids: CASRSGNTGELFF. The CDR3 DNA reads TGTGCCAGCAGGTCAGGGAACACCGGGGAGCTGTTTTTT.

The chain recombines TRBV7-8 with TRBJ2-2; no definite D call. CDR3 size: 15 residues. Germline CDR1 reads SGHVS; CDR2 reads FQNEAQ. Trimming pared 1 base from V and 2 bases from J, leaving 8 bases between. Here the CDR3 DNA reads TGTGCCAGCAGCTTAGTGTCACTCAACACCGGGGAGCTGTTTTTT. Residues: CASSLVSLNTGELFF.

On this clonotype itself: This may arise from a read error, as a much more abundant clone is one base away. This chain uses TRBV27 with TRBJ2-1; D possibly corresponds to TRBD2 (6 bases). CDR3 size: 14 residues. Germline V gene sequence: CDR1 MNHEY, CDR2 SMNVEV (reference sequence). The CDR3 sequence is CASSLGTQYNEHFF. The CDR3 DNA is TGTGCCAGCAGTTTAGGGACTCAATACAATGAGCATTTCTTC.

This sequence joins TRBV5-1 and TRBJ2-3, with D perhaps TRBD2 (6 bases). The CDR3 sequence is 15 residues long. Germline CDR1 SGHRS, CDR2 YFSETQ. With 4 bases removed from V and 2 bases from J, the gap between germline ends came to 14 bases. This CDR3 reads CASSPGGTATDTQYF. The CDR3 DNA follows: TGCGCCAGCAGCCCCGGCGGGACGGCCACAGATACGCAGTATTTT.

This clonotype was counted many times. This chain joins TRBV30 and TRBJ2-1; 7 nucleotides line up with TRBD2. The germline CDR1 and CDR2 sequences are GTSNPN and SVGIG (reference sequence). Losses at the gene ends were 5 bases for V and 0 bases for J; bases not matched to a gene: 10. The CDR3 is 16 amino acids. The CDR3 here is CAWAGAGMSSYNEQFF. CDR3 in DNA: TGTGCCTGGGCGGGAGCGGGGATGAGCTCCTACAATGAGCAGTTCTTC.

This clonotype was detected a few times. J is TRBJ1-2 and V is TRBV10-3, with 8 positions matching TRBD1. V gave up 2 bases and J gave up 7 bases; unmatched junction bases: 9. CDR3 size: 15 residues. The germline V gene encodes CDR1 ENHRY and CDR2 SYGVKD. The CDR3 bases are TGTGCCATCAGTGAGCCAGGACAGGGCCATACTGGCTACACCTTC. Translating it yields CAISEPGQGHTGYTF.

This clonotype was counted at least ten times. The gene calls are TRBV5-4 and TRBJ2-1, with TRBD2 as a possible D gene (5 bases). V was shortened by 4 bases and J by 1 base, with 9 bases between the two germline ends. This CDR3 contains 14 residues. Germline V gives CDR1 SGHNT, CDR2 YYREEE (reference sequence). The CDR3 nucleotides read TGTGCCAGCAGCACCCGAGGGTCCTACAATGAGCAGTTCTTC. This codes for CASSTRGSYNEQFF.

In this sample, this clonotype turned up many times. The chain combines TRBV18 with TRBJ1-4; weak D call: TRBD1 (6 bases). V lost 3 bases and J lost 7, with 15 bases in between. Germline V CDR1 and CDR2: KGHSH, LQKENI. CDR3 length: 15 amino acids. The CDR3 bases are TGTGCCAGCTCACCCAAACAGGGAAAGAGTGAAAAACTGTTTTTT. Residues: CASSPKQGKSEKLFF.

This clonotype has a handful of counts. This rearrangement joins TRBV11-2 to TRBJ2-1, with 10 bases fitting TRBD2. V was clipped by 7 bases and J by 5 bases; unmatched bases: 11. The CDR3 covers 16 residues. In germline, CDR1 is SGHAT, CDR2 FQNNGV. CDR3 loop: CASTLLRLAGNNEQFF. Here the CDR3 DNA reads TGTGCCAGCACCCTCCTTAGACTAGCGGGTAACAATGAGCAGTTCTTC.

J is TRBJ1-1 and V is TRBV7-9, with unresolved D. Germline V gene data show CDR1 as SEHNR and CDR2 as FQNEAQ (reference sequence). This CDR3 contains 14 residues. V lost 5 bases and J 3 bases, leaving 13 bases between the germline ends. This CDR3 is CASSPRGSDTEAFF. In DNA form, the CDR3 reads TGTGCCAGCAGCCCCCGGGGTTCGGACACTGAAGCTTTCTTT.

This clonotype was counted ten times or more. The rearrangement links TRBV5-1 to TRBJ1-1, with a tentative D call TRBD1 (5 bases). Trimming shortened V by 0 bases and J by 4 bases, and 16 bases separated the two germline ends. From germline, CDR1 is SGHRS and CDR2 YFSETQ. The CDR3 covers 16 residues. The DNA of the CDR3 is TGCGCCAGCAGCTTGGCGTGGGCCAGGGAGGGCACTGAAGCTTTCTTT. Amino acids: CASSLAWAREGTEAFF.

CDR3 loop: CASSSGLDTDTQYF. The CDR3 bases are TGCGCCAGCAGCTCGGGACTAGACACAGATACGCAGTATTTT. The rearrangement uses TRBV5-1 and TRBJ2-3; TRBD2 aligns across 8 bases. Germline loops: CDR1 SGHRS, CDR2 YFSETQ. V lost 3 bases, J lost 2 bases, and 2 bases stayed unmatched. The CDR3 covers 14 residues.

The chain carries TRBV10-3 and TRBJ1-3; 7 bases align to TRBD1. J was trimmed by 0 bases and V by 6 bases; bases with no gene match: 5. The CDR3 extends over 15 amino acids. Germline V lookup: CDR1 ENHRY, CDR2 SYGVKD. This CDR3 is CAIRKTGRSGNTIYF. DNA of the CDR3: TGTGCCATCAGGAAGACAGGGCGCTCTGGAAACACCATATATTTT.

This clonotype was seen at least ten times. V and J are TRBV7-9 and TRBJ2-7; no clear D. The CDR3 has 11 residues. Germline V gives CDR1 SEHNR, CDR2 FQNEAQ (reference sequence). V was cut by 6 bases and J by 7 bases, with 10 bases left in between. The CDR3 reads CASSTLEEQYF. Here the CDR3 DNA reads TGTGCCAGCAGTACTCTTGAGGAGCAGTACTTC.

This clonotype was observed many times. The rearrangement joins TRBV30 to TRBJ1-4; perhaps TRBD1 as D (5 bases). V lost 2 bases, J lost 7 bases, and 14 bases lay in between. Germline CDR1 and CDR2: GTSNPN and SVGIG (reference sequence). The CDR3 sequence is 14 residues long. CDR3: CAWSPGLSSEKLFF. For the CDR3, the DNA is TGTGCCTGGAGTCCAGGGTTGTCGAGTGAAAAACTGTTTTTT.

The gene calls are TRBV29-1 and TRBJ2-5; D uncertain. Deletions cut 6 bases from V and 1 base from J, with 6 bases between. The CDR3 contains 11 residues. The germline CDR1 and CDR2 sequences are SQVTM and ANQGSEA. CDR3 loop: CSVGAQETQYF. The CDR3, as DNA: TGCAGCGTCGGTGCCCAAGAGACCCAGTACTTC.

V usage is TRBV9 and J usage is TRBJ2-3; D is undetermined. Germline assignment: CDR1 SGDLS and CDR2 YYNGEE. This CDR3 has 13 residues. Trimming stripped 4 bases from V and 2 bases from J, with 8 bases between. CDR3 in DNA: TGTGCCAGCAGCTACACTTCCACAGATACGCAGTATTTT. As protein: CASSYTSTDTQYF.